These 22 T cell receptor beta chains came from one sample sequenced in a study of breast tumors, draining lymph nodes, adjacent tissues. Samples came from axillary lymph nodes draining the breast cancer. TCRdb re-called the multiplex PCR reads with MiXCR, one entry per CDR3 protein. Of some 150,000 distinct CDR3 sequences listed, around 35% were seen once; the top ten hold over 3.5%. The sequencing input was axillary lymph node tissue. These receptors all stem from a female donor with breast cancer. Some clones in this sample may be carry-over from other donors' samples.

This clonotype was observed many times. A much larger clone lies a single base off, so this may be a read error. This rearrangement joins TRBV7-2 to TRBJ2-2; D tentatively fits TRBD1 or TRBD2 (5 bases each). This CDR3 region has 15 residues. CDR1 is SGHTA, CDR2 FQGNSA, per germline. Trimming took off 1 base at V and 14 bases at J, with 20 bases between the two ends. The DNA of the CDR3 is TGTGCCAGCAGCTTAGGGGACGGGCCTCAAAGGGGACTGTTTTTT. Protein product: CASSLGDGPQRGLFF.

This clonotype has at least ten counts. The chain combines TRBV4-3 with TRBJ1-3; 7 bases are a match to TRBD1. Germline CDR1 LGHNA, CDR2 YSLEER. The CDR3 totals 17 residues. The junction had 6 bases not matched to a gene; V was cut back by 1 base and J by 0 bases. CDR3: CASSQVATGHSGNTIYF. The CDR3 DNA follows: TGCGCCAGCAGCCAAGTGGCGACAGGGCACTCTGGAAACACCATATATTTT.

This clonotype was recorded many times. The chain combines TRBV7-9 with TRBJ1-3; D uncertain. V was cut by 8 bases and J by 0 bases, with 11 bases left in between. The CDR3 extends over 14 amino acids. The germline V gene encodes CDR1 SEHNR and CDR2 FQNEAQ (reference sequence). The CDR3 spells CASQSGASGNTIYF. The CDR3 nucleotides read TGTGCCAGCCAGAGCGGTGCCTCTGGAAACACCATATATTTT.

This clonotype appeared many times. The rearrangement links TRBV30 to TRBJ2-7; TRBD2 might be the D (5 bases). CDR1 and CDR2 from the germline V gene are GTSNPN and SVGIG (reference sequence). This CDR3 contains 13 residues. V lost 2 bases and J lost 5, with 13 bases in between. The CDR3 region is CAWSSGRMDEQYF. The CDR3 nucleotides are TGTGCCTGGAGTAGTGGGAGAATGGACGAGCAGTACTTC. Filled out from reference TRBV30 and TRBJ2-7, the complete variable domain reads SQTIHQWPATLVQPVGSPLSLECTVEGTSNPNLYWYRQAAGRGLQLLFYSVGIGQISSEVPQNLSASRPQDRQFILSSKKLLLSDSGFYLCAWSSGRMDEQYFGPGTRLTVT.

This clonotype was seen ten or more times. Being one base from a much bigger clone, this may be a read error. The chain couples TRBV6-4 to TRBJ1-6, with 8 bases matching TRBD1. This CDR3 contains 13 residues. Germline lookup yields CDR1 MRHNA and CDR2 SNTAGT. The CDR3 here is CAGSAQGASPLHF. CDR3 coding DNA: TGTGCCGGCAGTGCCCAGGGGGCATCACCCCTCCACTTT.

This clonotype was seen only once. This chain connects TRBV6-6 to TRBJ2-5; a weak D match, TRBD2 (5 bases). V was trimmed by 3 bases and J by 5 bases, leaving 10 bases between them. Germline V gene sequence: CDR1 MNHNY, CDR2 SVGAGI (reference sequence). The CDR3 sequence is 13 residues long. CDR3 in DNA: TGTGCCAGCAGTTATCTAGCCCGTGAGACCCAGTACTTC. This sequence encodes CASSYLARETQYF.

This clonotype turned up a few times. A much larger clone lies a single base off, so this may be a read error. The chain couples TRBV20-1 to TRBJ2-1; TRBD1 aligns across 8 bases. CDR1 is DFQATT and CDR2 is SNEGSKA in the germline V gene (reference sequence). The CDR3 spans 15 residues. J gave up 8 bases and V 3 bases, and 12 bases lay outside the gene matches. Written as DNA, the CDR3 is TGCAGTGCTAGGGTTGGGAACAGGGGGGTCGATGAGCAGTTCTTC. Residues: CSARVGNRGVDEQFF.

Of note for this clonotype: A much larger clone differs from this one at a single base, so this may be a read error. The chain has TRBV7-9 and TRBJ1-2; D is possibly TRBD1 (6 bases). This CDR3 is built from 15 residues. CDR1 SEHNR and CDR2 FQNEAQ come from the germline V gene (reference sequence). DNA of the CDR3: TGTGCCAGCAGCTCAGGTACAGGGCCTACCTATGGCTACCCCTTC. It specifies CASSSGTGPTYGYPF. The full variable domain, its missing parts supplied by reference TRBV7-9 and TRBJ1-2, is DTGVSQNPRHKITKRGQNVTFRCDPISEHNRLYWYRQTLGQGPEFLTYFQNEAQLEKSRLLSDRFSAERPKGSFSTLEIQRTEQGDSAMYLCASSSGTGPTYGYPFGSGTRLTVV.

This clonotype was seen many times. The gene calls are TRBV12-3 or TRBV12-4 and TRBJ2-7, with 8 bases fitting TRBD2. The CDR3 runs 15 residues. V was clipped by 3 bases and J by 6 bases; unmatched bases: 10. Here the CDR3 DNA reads TGTGCCAGCAGTTTGGTGGGCGGGGGGTTGTTCGAGCAGTACTTC. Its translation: CASSLVGGGLFEQYF.

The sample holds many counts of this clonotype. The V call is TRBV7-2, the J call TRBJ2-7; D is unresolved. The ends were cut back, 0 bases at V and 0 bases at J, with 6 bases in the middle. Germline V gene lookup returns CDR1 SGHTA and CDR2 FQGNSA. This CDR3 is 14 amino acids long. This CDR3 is CASSLASHSYEQYF. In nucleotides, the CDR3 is TGTGCCAGCAGCTTAGCGTCGCACTCCTACGAGCAGTACTTC.

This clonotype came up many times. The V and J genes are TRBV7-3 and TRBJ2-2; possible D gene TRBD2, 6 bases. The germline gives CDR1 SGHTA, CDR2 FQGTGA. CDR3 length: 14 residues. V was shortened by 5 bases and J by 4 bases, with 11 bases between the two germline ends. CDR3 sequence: CASSVTRITGELFF. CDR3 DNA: TGTGCCAGCAGCGTGACTAGGATCACCGGGGAGCTGTTTTTT.

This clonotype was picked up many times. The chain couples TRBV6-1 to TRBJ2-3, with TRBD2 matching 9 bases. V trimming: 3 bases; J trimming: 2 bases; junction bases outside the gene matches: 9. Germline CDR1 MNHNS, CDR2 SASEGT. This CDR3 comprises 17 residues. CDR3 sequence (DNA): TGTGCCAGCAGTGACCACCTTAGCGGGGGAGCCACAGATACGCAGTATTTT. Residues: CASSDHLSGGATDTQYF.

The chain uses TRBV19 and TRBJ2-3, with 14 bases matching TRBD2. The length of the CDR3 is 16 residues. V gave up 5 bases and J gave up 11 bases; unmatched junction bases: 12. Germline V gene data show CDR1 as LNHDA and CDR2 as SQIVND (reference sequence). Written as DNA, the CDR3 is TGTGCCAGTAGTGGGGGACTAGCGGGAGTTTTCGATGAGCAGTATTTT. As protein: CASSGGLAGVFDEQYF. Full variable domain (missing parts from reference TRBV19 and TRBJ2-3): DGGITQSPKYLFRKEGQNVTLSCEQNLNHDAMYWYRQDPGQGLRLIYYSQIVNDFQKGDIAEGYSVSREKKESFPLTVTSAQKNPTAFYLCASSGGLAGVFDEQYFGPGTRLTVL.

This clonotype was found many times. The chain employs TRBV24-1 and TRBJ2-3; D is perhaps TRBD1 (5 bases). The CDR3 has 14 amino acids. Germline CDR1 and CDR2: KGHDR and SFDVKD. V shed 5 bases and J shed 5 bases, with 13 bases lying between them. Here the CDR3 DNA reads TGTGCCACCAGTGGGGCAGGGCTCATAGATACGCAGTATTTT. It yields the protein CATSGAGLIDTQYF.

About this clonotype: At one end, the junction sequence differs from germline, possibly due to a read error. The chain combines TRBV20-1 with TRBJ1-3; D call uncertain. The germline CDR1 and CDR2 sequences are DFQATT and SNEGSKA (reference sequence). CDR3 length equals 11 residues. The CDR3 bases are TGCAGTGCTAGTCGAGAAAACACCAAATATTTT. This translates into CSASRENTKYF.

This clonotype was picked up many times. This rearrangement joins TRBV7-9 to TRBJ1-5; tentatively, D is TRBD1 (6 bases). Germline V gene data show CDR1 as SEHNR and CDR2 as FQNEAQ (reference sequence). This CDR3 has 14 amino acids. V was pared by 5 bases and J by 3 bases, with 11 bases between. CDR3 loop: CASSVQGSNQPQHF. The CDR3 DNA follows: TGTGCCAGCAGCGTACAGGGTTCCAATCAGCCCCAGCATTTT.

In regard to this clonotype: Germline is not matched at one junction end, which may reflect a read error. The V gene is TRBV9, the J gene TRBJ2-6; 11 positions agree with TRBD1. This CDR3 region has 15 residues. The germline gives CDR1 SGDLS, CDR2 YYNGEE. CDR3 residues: CASSVGGTGGRTEAF. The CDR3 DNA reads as TGTGCCAGCAGCGTAGGAGGGACAGGGGGTAGAACTGAAGCTTTC.

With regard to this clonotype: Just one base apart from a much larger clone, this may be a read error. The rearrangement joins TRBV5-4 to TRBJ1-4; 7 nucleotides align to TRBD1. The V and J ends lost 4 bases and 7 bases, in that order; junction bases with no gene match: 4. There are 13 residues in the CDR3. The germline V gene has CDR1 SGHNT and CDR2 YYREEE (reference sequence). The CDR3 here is CASSPGTAEKLFF. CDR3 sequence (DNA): TGTGCCAGCAGCCCCGGGACAGCTGAAAAACTGTTTTTT.

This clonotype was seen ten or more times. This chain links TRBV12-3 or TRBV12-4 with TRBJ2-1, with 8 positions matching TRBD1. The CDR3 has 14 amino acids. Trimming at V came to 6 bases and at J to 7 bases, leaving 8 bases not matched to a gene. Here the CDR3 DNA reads TGTGCCAGCAGGGGACAGGTTGCCGAGAATGAGCAGTTCTTC. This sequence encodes CASRGQVAENEQFF.

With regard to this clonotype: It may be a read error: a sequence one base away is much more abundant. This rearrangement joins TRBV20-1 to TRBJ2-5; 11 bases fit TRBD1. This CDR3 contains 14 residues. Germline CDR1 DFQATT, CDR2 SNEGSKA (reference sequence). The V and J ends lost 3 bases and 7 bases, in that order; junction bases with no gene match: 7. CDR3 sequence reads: CSARPGTGGATQYF. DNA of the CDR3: TGCAGTGCTAGGCCCGGGACAGGGGGAGCGACCCAGTACTTC.

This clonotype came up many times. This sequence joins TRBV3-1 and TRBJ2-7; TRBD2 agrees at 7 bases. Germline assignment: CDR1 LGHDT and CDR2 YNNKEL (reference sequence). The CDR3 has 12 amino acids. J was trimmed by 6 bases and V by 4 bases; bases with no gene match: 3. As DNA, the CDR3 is TGTGCCAGCAGCCTACCGGGGGGCGAGCAGTACTTC. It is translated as CASSLPGGEQYF.

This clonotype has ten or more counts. The CDR3 protein is CASSKVPGLAGQYEQYF. The CDR3, as DNA: TGTGCCAGCAGTAAGGTCCCGGGACTAGCGGGACAATACGAGCAGTACTTC. The genes are TRBV12-3 or TRBV12-4 and TRBJ2-7, with 13 bases lining up with TRBD2. V lost 5 bases to trimming and J lost 4 bases; unmatched junction nucleotides: 11. The CDR3 totals 17 residues.